This T cell receptor beta chain was documented in a study of beta chain features in type 1 diabetes. V shed 8 bases, J shed 0 bases, and the junction held 9 bases outside the gene matches. Germline-derived CDR1 and CDR2 are LNHNV and YYDKDF (reference sequence). This CDR3 spans 15 amino acids. The isolated RNA, all of it, was reverse transcribed, so expressed TCRB transcripts were what got sequenced. Profiling relied on immunoSEQ multiplex PCR, and the TCRdb table lists in-frame clones only, not all of them. The data hold about 44,000 clones, with 66% observed a single time. This clone was seen just once. Its antigen is undetermined. Study-level results: Shortening of TCRB CDR3s, moderate but significant, appeared in all four CD4+ subsets of Type 1 diabetes patients.

The TCR was taken from a woman aged 18-29 years with type 1 diabetes. V is TRBV15 and J is TRBJ2-5; TRBD1 matches at 7 bases. Sequencing input: Tregs from blood. In nucleotides, the CDR3 is TGTGCCACCGCGAGAACAGGGGCCCACCAAGAGACCCAGTACTTC. It is translated as CATARTGAHQETQYF.